This TCR beta chain was recovered during a study of blood T cell repertoires in COVID-19. Study in general: T cells, B-cell-depleted T cells, or PBMCs provided the cDNA or gDNA that served as material.

Germline V CDR1 and CDR2: SGDLS, YYNGEE. This CDR3 has 14 amino acids. Trimming took off 3 bases at V and 6 bases at J, with 13 bases between the two ends. Study processing details: By means of reference gene primer amplification, nucleated cell counts were estimated. Only in-frame clones appear in the TCRdb table, and some are missing; sequencing was by immunoSEQ multiplex PCR. V and J calls and clone size come straight from that table; D and trimming were deduced from the DNA. The sample lists some 150,000 clones, 80% to 90% occurring once. This clone was seen just once. The TCR sequence derives from a man between 65 and 79 years old with acute or convalescent COVID-19. The chain uses TRBV9 and TRBJ2-4, with D possibly matching TRBD1 (6 bases). The sample consisted of peripheral blood. The CDR3 loop is CASSGTGLGNIQYF. CDR3 DNA sequence: TGTGCCAGCAGCGGAACAGGGTTGGGAAACATTCAGTACTTC.